Each of the 30 T cell receptor beta chains below was sequenced from the same sample in a study of T cell responses to AZD1222 COVID-19 vaccine. Produced via immunoSEQ multiplex PCR; TCRdb's table is partial and in-frame only. The sample lists under 150,000 clones, around nine tenths occurring once. The starting material was peripheral blood, obtained on day 0 of AZD1222 vaccination. The origin of the receptors is an adult in good health.

The rearrangement uses TRBV7-9 and TRBJ2-2, with D perhaps given as TRBD1 or TRBD2 (5 bases each). Trimming shortened V by 6 bases and J by 4 bases, and 12 bases separated the two germline ends. The CDR3 loop spans 14 amino acids. The germline V gene has CDR1 SEHNR and CDR2 FQNEAQ (reference sequence). The DNA for the CDR3 is TGTGCCAGCAGTCCGCCGGGGCGCACCGGGGAGCTGTTTTTT. Translation: CASSPPGRTGELFF.

The V gene is TRBV27, the J gene TRBJ2-5; D is possibly TRBD1 (6 bases). CDR3 length: 16 amino acids. V lost 2 bases and J lost 4, with 17 bases in between. Germline loops: CDR1 MNHEY, CDR2 SMNVEV (reference sequence). CDR3 in amino acids: CASSLLGTLMGETQYF. CDR3 sequence (DNA): TGTGCCAGCAGTTTACTCGGGACATTGATGGGAGAGACCCAGTACTTC.

This sequence joins TRBV5-5 and TRBJ1-5, with unresolved D. V lost 0 bases and J 3 bases, leaving 10 bases between the germline ends. This CDR3 has 15 amino acids. Germline loops: CDR1 SGHKS, CDR2 YYEKEE (reference sequence). The CDR3 reads CASSLVAENNQPQHF. As DNA, the CDR3 is TGTGCCAGCAGCTTGGTGGCAGAGAACAATCAGCCCCAGCATTTT.

V usage is TRBV29-1 and J usage is TRBJ1-2, with unresolved D. The CDR3 sequence is 11 residues long. The germline V gene has CDR1 SQVTM and CDR2 ANQGSEA. V was trimmed by 8 bases and J by 8 bases, leaving 15 bases between them. The CDR3 is CSWTEERGYTF. CDR3 nucleotide sequence: TGCAGCTGGACCGAGGAAAGGGGCTACACCTTC.

This clone was observed a few times. V usage is TRBV27 and J usage is TRBJ1-2; 8 bases agree with TRBD1. V dropped 4 bases and J dropped 8; count of bases not matched to a gene: 9. Germline lookup yields CDR1 MNHEY and CDR2 SMNVEV (reference sequence). The CDR3 spans 14 residues. The CDR3 is CASSSTPTGVGYTF. CDR3 nucleotide sequence: TGTGCCAGCAGTTCAACCCCGACAGGGGTCGGCTACACCTTC.

This chain connects TRBV18 to TRBJ1-5; the match to TRBD1 covers 7 bases. The CDR3 covers 14 residues. The junction had 7 bases not matched to a gene; V was cut back by 6 bases and J by 5 bases. In germline, CDR1 is KGHSH, CDR2 LQKENI. The CDR3 bases are TGTGCCAGCTCCCCAGGGACAGCTCATCAGCCCCAGCATTTT. Amino acid sequence: CASSPGTAHQPQHF.

The CDR3 nucleotides read TGTGCCAGTCCCAACGGGGAGGAAAATACTGGAAACACCATATATTTT. Its translation is CASPNGEENTGNTIYF. V usage is TRBV5-8 and J usage is TRBJ1-3, with D unresolved. The CDR3 runs 16 residues. CDR1 is SGHTS, CDR2 YDEGEE, per germline. V lost 8 bases, J lost 2 bases, and 20 bases lay in between.

The chain recombines TRBV5-4 with TRBJ2-2; 9 positions match TRBD2. This CDR3 has 15 amino acids. Unmatched junction bases numbered 7, after V lost 4 bases and J lost 6 bases. CDR1 and CDR2 from the germline V gene are SGHNT and YYREEE (reference sequence). The CDR3 bases are TGTGCCAGCAGCCCTACTAGCGGGCGTGCCGGGGAGCTGTTTTTT. It specifies CASSPTSGRAGELFF. Full variable domain (rest looked up from reference TRBV5-4 and TRBJ2-2): ETGVTQSPTHLIKTRGQQVTLRCSSQSGHNTVSWYQQALGQGPQFIFQYYREEENGRGNFPPRFSGLQFPNYSSELNVNALELDDSALYLCASSPTSGRAGELFFGEGSRLTVL.

The J gene is TRBJ2-7, the V gene TRBV10-1; D unresolved. Germline loops: CDR1 WNHNN, CDR2 SYGVQD (reference sequence). The CDR3 totals 15 residues. Trimming shortened V by 7 bases and J by 0 bases, and 16 bases separated the two germline ends. In DNA form, the CDR3 reads TGCGCCAGCAAATTGACCCCGATCAGCTCCTACGAGCAGTACTTC. Residues: CASKLTPISSYEQYF.

The chain couples TRBV7-9 to TRBJ2-7, with D uncertain. Trimming shortened V by 3 bases and J by 6 bases, and 9 bases separated the two germline ends. Germline CDR1 reads SEHNR; CDR2 reads FQNEAQ (reference sequence). The CDR3 has 12 amino acids. The CDR3 DNA is TGTGCCAGCAGCTTCGGACCCACCGAGCAGTACTTC. The encoded protein is CASSFGPTEQYF.

The gene calls are TRBV27 and TRBJ2-2; D remains unclear. The V and J ends lost 2 bases and 7 bases respectively, with 11 bases between them. Germline V gene sequence: CDR1 MNHEY, CDR2 SMNVEV (reference sequence). The CDR3 length is 14 residues. The CDR3 loop reads CASSLKGIGGELFF. Written as DNA, the CDR3 is TGTGCCAGCAGTTTAAAAGGGATAGGCGGGGAGCTGTTTTTT.

A note on this clone: Relative to the germline gene, one junction end is altered; a read error may explain this. The genes are TRBV7-8 and TRBJ1-6, with D hard to call. The germline gives CDR1 SGHVS, CDR2 FQNEAQ. The CDR3 length is 13 residues. DNA of the CDR3: TGTGCCAGCAGCTTAGCTGCCAATTCAGCCCTCCACTTT. This sequence encodes CASSLAANSALHF.

This clone has just a few counts. The chain uses TRBV7-3 and TRBJ1-5; a weak D match, TRBD1 (5 bases). Germline V gene lookup returns CDR1 SGHTA and CDR2 FQGTGA. The CDR3 contains 13 residues. V shed 5 bases and J shed 5 bases, with 10 bases lying between them. DNA for the CDR3: TGTGCCAGCAGCCCCAGGGCTGATCAGCCCCAGCATTTT. Its translation is CASSPRADQPQHF.

CDR3 bases: TGTGCCAGCAGCCCACGCGGACAGGGAAACCAGCCCCAGCATTTT. Its translation is CASSPRGQGNQPQHF. The chain couples TRBV7-9 to TRBJ1-5, with 8 bases matching TRBD1. CDR3 length: 15 residues. Losses at the gene ends were 5 bases for V and 7 bases for J; bases not matched to a gene: 10. Germline values: CDR1 SEHNR, CDR2 FQNEAQ (reference sequence).

The chain employs TRBV18 and TRBJ1-3; 8 positions agree with TRBD1. J gave up 0 bases and V 4 bases, and 11 bases lay outside the gene matches. Per the germline V gene, CDR1 is KGHSH and CDR2 is LQKENI. This CDR3 comprises 18 residues. CDR3 nucleotide sequence: TGTGCCAGCTCACTTCTTGTTCGGGACAGGAGCTCTGGAAACACCATATATTTT. It yields the protein CASSLLVRDRSSGNTIYF.

This chain uses TRBV9 with TRBJ1-1, with 7 bases that match TRBD1. The CDR3 is made up of 18 amino acids. The germline V gene encodes CDR1 SGDLS and CDR2 YYNGEE. The trim removed 0 bases at V and 4 bases at J, leaving 15 bases unmatched. The CDR3 is CASSVEDGLVYRGTEAFF. CDR3 DNA sequence: TGTGCCAGCAGCGTAGAGGACGGATTAGTTTACAGGGGCACTGAAGCTTTCTTT.

The chain recombines TRBV4-1 with TRBJ1-1; TRBD1 agrees at 7 bases. The V gene's germline CDR1 is MGHRA and CDR2 YSYEKL. The V segment lost 3 bases and the J segment 2 bases; nucleotides outside the gene matches: 3. The CDR3 is 14 residues long. CDR3 nucleotides: TGCGCCAGCAGCCAGGGACAGTTTAACACTGAAGCTTTCTTT. Protein sequence: CASSQGQFNTEAFF.

This chain joins TRBV6-5 and TRBJ1-1; no reliable D call. V was trimmed by 2 bases and J by 1 base, leaving 8 bases between them. The CDR3 is 14 residues long. The germline V gene encodes CDR1 MNHEY and CDR2 SVGAGI. CDR3 loop: CASSYEGTNTEAFF. The CDR3 coding sequence is TGTGCCAGCAGTTACGAGGGAACGAACACTGAAGCTTTCTTT.

CDR3 nucleotides: TGTGCCAGCAGCCAAGGGCTAGCAGCCACCGGGGAGCTGTTTTTT. This encodes CASSQGLAATGELFF. V usage is TRBV3-1 (or the pseudogene TRBV3-2) and J usage is TRBJ2-2; D may be TRBD2 (5 bases). CDR3 size: 15 residues. Per germline, CDR1 LGHDT and CDR2 YNNKEL (reference sequence). Trimming stripped 1 base from V and 4 bases from J, with 10 bases between.

V gene TRBV5-4 combines with J gene TRBJ2-5, with a tentative D call TRBD2 (6 bases). CDR3 length: 15 residues. Trimming shortened V by 0 bases and J by 3 bases, and 12 bases separated the two germline ends. Germline values: CDR1 SGHNT, CDR2 YYREEE (reference sequence). The CDR3 DNA follows: TGTGCCAGCAGCTTGGAACGAGGCGGGAAAGAGACCCAGTACTTC. This gives the protein CASSLERGGKETQYF.

The V gene is TRBV6-6, the J gene TRBJ1-5; D unresolved. The CDR3 totals 12 residues. V was trimmed by 6 bases and J by 5 bases, leaving 8 bases between them. Germline values: CDR1 MNHNY, CDR2 SVGAGI (reference sequence). The CDR3 loop reads CASSSMDQPQHF. CDR3 DNA: TGTGCCAGCAGCTCGATGGATCAGCCCCAGCATTTT.

V is TRBV6-2 or TRBV6-3 and J is TRBJ1-1; D is undetermined. The germline V gene encodes CDR1 MNHEY and CDR2 SVGEGT. This CDR3 region has 13 residues. The ends were cut back, 4 bases at V and 2 bases at J, with 8 bases in the middle. Here the CDR3 reads CASSWGSNTEAFF. In DNA form, the CDR3 reads TGTGCCAGCAGTTGGGGATCCAACACTGAAGCTTTCTTT.

This clone was counted only a few times. J is TRBJ1-5 and V is TRBV10-3; D is perhaps TRBD1 (5 bases). The germline CDR1 and CDR2 sequences are ENHRY and SYGVKD. The CDR3 extends over 14 amino acids. Trimming pared 2 bases from V and 3 bases from J, leaving 8 bases between. The CDR3 is CAISEIGVNQPQHF. CDR3 DNA: TGTGCCATCAGTGAGATAGGGGTCAATCAGCCCCAGCATTTT.

This chain connects TRBV15 to TRBJ2-7; D possibly corresponds to TRBD1 (6 bases). CDR1 is LNHNV, CDR2 YYDKDF, per germline (reference sequence). V was trimmed by 1 base and J by 1 base, leaving 8 bases between them. The CDR3 runs 14 residues. CDR3 in amino acids: CATSRGRGSYEQYF. DNA of the CDR3: TGTGCCACCAGCAGAGGCAGGGGTTCCTACGAGCAGTACTTC.

The V gene is TRBV15, the J gene TRBJ2-1, with D possibly TRBD1 on 5 matching bases. The germline V gene encodes CDR1 LNHNV and CDR2 YYDKDF (reference sequence). The ends were cut back, 1 base at V and 5 bases at J, with 12 bases in the middle. The CDR3 is made up of 15 amino acids. The CDR3 protein is CATSRGSLGDNEQFF. For the CDR3, the DNA is TGTGCCACCAGCAGAGGCAGTCTAGGGGACAATGAGCAGTTCTTC.

The gene calls are TRBV7-8 and TRBJ1-5; 9 bases agree with TRBD1. The CDR3 is 14 amino acids. V was pared by 5 bases and J by 4 bases, with 3 bases of the junction left unmatched. In germline, CDR1 is SGHVS, CDR2 FQNEAQ. The CDR3 loop reads CASSQGTGNQPQHF. As DNA, the CDR3 is TGTGCCAGCAGCCAAGGGACAGGGAATCAGCCCCAGCATTTT.

The chain joins TRBV5-5 to TRBJ2-3; 11 nucleotides line up with TRBD2. In germline, CDR1 is SGHKS, CDR2 YYEKEE (reference sequence). CDR3 size: 15 residues. V shed 3 bases, J shed 4 bases, and the junction held 4 bases outside the gene matches. CDR3 DNA sequence: TGTGCCAGCAGCTGGGGACTAGCGGTTTCAGATACGCAGTATTTT. This sequence encodes CASSWGLAVSDTQYF.

The DNA of the CDR3 is TGTGCCAGCAGCATGCCTCCGGGACAGGGGGGCTACACCTTC. Translated: CASSMPPGQGGYTF. The rearrangement uses TRBV7-9 and TRBJ1-2, with 10 bases aligning to TRBD1. The CDR3 length is 14 residues. Germline V gene sequence: CDR1 SEHNR, CDR2 FQNEAQ (reference sequence). The V segment lost 5 bases and the J segment 8 bases; nucleotides outside the gene matches: 8.

V usage is TRBV11-2 and J usage is TRBJ2-1; 8 bases are shared with TRBD1. Germline assignment: CDR1 SGHAT and CDR2 FQNNGV. Losses at the gene ends were 3 bases for V and 8 bases for J; bases not matched to a gene: 6. The CDR3 consists of 14 residues. The CDR3 DNA reads TGTGCCAGCAGCTTTGGACAGGGCAGGTATGAGCAGTTCTTC. Its translation: CASSFGQGRYEQFF.

This chain connects TRBV7-9 to TRBJ2-1; unclear D gene. The CDR3 contains 12 residues. V was shortened by 7 bases and J by 6 bases, with 10 bases between the two germline ends. CDR1 and CDR2 from the germline V gene are SEHNR and FQNEAQ (reference sequence). This CDR3 reads CASTDMGNEQFF. The CDR3 DNA is TGTGCCAGCACCGATATGGGCAATGAGCAGTTCTTC. The whole variable domain, filled in from reference TRBV7-9 and TRBJ2-1, reads DTGVSQNPRHKITKRGQNVTFRCDPISEHNRLYWYRQTLGQGPEFLTYFQNEAQLEKSRLLSDRFSAERPKGSFSTLEIQRTEQGDSAMYLCASTDMGNEQFFGPGTRLTVL.